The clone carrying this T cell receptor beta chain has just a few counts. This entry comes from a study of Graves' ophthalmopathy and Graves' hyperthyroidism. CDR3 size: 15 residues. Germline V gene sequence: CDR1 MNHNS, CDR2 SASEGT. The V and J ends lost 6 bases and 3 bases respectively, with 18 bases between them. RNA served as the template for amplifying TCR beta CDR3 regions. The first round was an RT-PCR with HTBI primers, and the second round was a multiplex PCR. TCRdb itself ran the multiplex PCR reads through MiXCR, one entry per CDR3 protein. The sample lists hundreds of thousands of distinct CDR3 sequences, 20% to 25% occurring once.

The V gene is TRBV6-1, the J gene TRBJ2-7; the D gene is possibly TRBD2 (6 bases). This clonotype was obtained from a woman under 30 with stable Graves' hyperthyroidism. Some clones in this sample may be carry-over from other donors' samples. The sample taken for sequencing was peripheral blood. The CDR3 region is CASSINGDSFYEQYF. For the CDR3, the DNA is TGTGCCAGCAGCATCAACGGGGACTCGTTCTACGAGCAGTACTTC.